A selection of T cell receptor beta chains follows, all from one sample in a study of identical twins. TCRdb called the 5' RACE reads again in MiXCR, with one record for every CDR3 protein. The sample yields just over 500,000 distinct CDR3 sequences, 22% seen once. The same sample was also studied in work on T cells expressing NK-cell markers.

Sequenced: CD4+ T cells sorted from blood. The receptors shown here come from a woman under 30 in good health. Each CDR3 is given with its conserved first and last residue. D genes are given only for firm matches. Clone size is given for some rows only: seen once, a few or many times, or a class if the clone is expanded.

>-|TRBJ2-6|-|TRBV18
CASSPPSGPGANVLTF
TGTGCCAGCTCACCACCCTCCGGTCCCGGGGCCAACGTCCTGACTTTC
>TRBD1|TRBJ2-1|few|TRBV6-1
CASSRGRTTSYNEQFF
TGTGCCAGCAGTAGGGGGCGGACCACCTCCTACAATGAGCAGTTCTTC
>-|TRBJ2-6|few|TRBV6-1
CASSGAGAPAGANVLTF
TGTGCCAGCAGTGGGGCAGGAGCGCCTGCTGGGGCCAACGTCCTGACTTTC
>-|TRBJ1-2|-|TRBV15
CATSRDTGGSDGYTF
TGTGCCACCAGCAGAGATACGGGGGGCTCGGATGGCTACACCTTC
>-|TRBJ2-7|-|TRBV20-1
CSADRDAGVSEQYF
TGCAGTGCCGACCGGGACGCTGGTGTAAGTGAGCAGTACTTC
>TRBD1|TRBJ2-3|-|TRBV28
CASSLRGQGWVDTQYF
TGTGCCAGCAGTTTAAGGGGACAGGGGTGGGTAGATACGCAGTATTTT
>-|TRBJ2-4|-|TRBV5-5
CASSRENIQYF
TGTGCCAGCAGCCGGGAGAACATTCAGTACTTC
>TRBD2|TRBJ2-5|-|TRBV10-3
CAISETGLVGRETQYF
TGTGCCATCAGTGAAACAGGACTAGTAGGGAGGGAGACCCAGTACTTC
>-|TRBJ1-1|few|TRBV5-1
CASSFGTGKLLDTEAFF
TGCGCCAGCAGCTTTGGAACAGGGAAGTTATTGGACACTGAAGCTTTCTTT
>-|TRBJ2-2|-|TRBV11-3
CASSLGAGSGELFF
TGTGCCAGCAGCTTAGGTGCGGGATCCGGGGAGCTGTTTTTT
>-|TRBJ2-7|-|TRBV29-1
CSVGVKGTTYEQYF
TGCAGCGTTGGGGTGAAGGGAACAACCTACGAGCAGTACTTC
>-|TRBJ2-5|-|TRBV10-3
CAISGGQETQYF
TGTGCCATCTCCGGGGGCCAAGAGACCCAGTACTTC
>-|TRBJ2-3|many|TRBV7-9
CASSLAGATDTQYF
TGTGCCAGCAGCTTAGCAGGGGCCACAGATACGCAGTATTTT
>-|TRBJ1-6|-|TRBV2
CASSEAITTSLHF
TGTGCCAGCAGTGAAGCGATAACAACCTCCCTCCACTTT
>-|TRBJ2-7|-|TRBV15
CATSSHAEQYF
TGTGCCACCAGCTCCCATGCAGAGCAGTACTTC
>TRBD1|TRBJ1-1|many|TRBV12-3/TRBV12-4
CASRDRLNTEAFF
TGTGCCAGCAGGGACAGGCTGAACACTGAAGCTTTCTTT
>TRBD1|TRBJ1-6|many|TRBV12-3/TRBV12-4
CASSATGVASPLHF
TGTGCCAGCAGTGCTACAGGGGTTGCTTCACCCCTCCACTTT
>-|TRBJ2-7|-|TRBV5-1
CASSEGSYEQYF
TGCGCCAGCAGCGAAGGAAGCTACGAGCAGTACTTC
>-|TRBJ2-3|-|TRBV20-1
CSARDKGRESTDTQYF
TGCAGTGCTAGAGATAAGGGCAGGGAGAGCACAGATACGCAGTATTTT
>-|TRBJ2-1|-|TRBV5-4
CACLSSSYNEQFF
TGTGCATGTTTGAGTTCCTCCTACAATGAGCAGTTCTTC
>-|TRBJ2-7|-|TRBV6-5
CASSYSGHKSYEQYF
TGTGCCAGCAGTTACTCGGGACACAAATCCTACGAGCAGTACTTC
>-|TRBJ1-5|-|TRBV15
CATSRDVAVSNQPQHF
TGTGCCACCAGCAGAGATGTGGCGGTTAGCAATCAGCCCCAGCATTTT
>-|TRBJ2-7|-|TRBV7-9
CASSQGWEQYF
TGTGCCAGCAGCCAGGGGTGGGAGCAGTACTTC
>TRBD1|TRBJ2-3|few|TRBV20-1
CSASSGQGNADTQYF
TGCAGTGCTTCTTCGGGACAGGGTAACGCAGATACGCAGTATTTT